These T cell receptor beta chains were read from a single sample in a study of post-analysis software for immune sequencing data. One entry per CDR3 protein, called by TCRdb with MiXCR from the PCR reads. The sample consists of roughly 800,000 distinct CDR3 sequences, 25% to 30% of them appearing once. Sequencing input: blood. The receptors shown here come from a girl aged 5-17 years with multiple sclerosis. CDR3s leave out the opening cysteine and the closing phenylalanine or tryptophan. A D gene is named only where the DNA matches it firmly.

len	d_gene	v_gene	j_gene	CDR3aa
14	TRBD2	TRBV7-2	TRBJ2-7	ASSRASGRGSYEQY
12	.	TRBV20-1	.	SARQAGVDDEQY
15	TRBD2	TRBV7-9	TRBJ2-7	ASSPSGTSGGIYEQY
10	.	TRBV20-1	TRBJ2-7	SAEGSSYEQY
14	TRBD1	TRBV5-5	TRBJ2-5	ASSHASAGGQETQY
14	.	TRBV10-3	TRBJ2-2	ASNQNGAALTGELF
12	.	TRBV27	TRBJ1-2	ASSLSIAGYGYT
12	.	TRBV21-1	.	ASSKETGMGEQY
9	.	TRBV29-1	TRBJ2-7	SVESTYEQY
11	.	TRBV3-1	TRBJ2-7	ASSQVEGGEQY
18	TRBD2	TRBV5-1	TRBJ2-7	ASSRTPGAGIDLRSYEQY
14	TRBD2	TRBV7-2	TRBJ2-1	ASSLATSGVRNEQF
14	TRBD2	TRBV24-1	TRBJ2-3	ATSDAFAGGPNTQY
15	TRBD1	TRBV7-2	TRBJ1-6	ASSRDGQGRLFSPLH
16	.	TRBV28	TRBJ2-5	ASSSSKVDLGGGETQY
8	TRBD2	TRBV20-1	TRBJ2-1	SASGGGQF
10	.	TRBV7-9	TRBJ2-5	ASSSGAETQY
13	.	TRBV20-1	TRBJ1-2	SARNSGGVGYGYT
11	.	TRBV5-1	.	ASSSTVLNEQY
13	TRBD2	TRBV11-2	TRBJ2-7	ASSPGTSGPYEQY
14	.	TRBV5-1	TRBJ2-3	ASSLEGRRYTDTQY
13	.	TRBV4-3	TRBJ2-5	ASSQDNSPWDEQY
13	.	TRBV5-6	TRBJ2-7	ASSFGVALSHEQY
13	.	TRBV2	TRBJ2-7	ASSDSRGRTYEQY
13	.	TRBV9	TRBJ2-7	ASSVAAGRSYEQY
10	.	TRBV7-2	TRBJ2-1	ASSLEGAEQF
15	TRBD1	TRBV7-9	TRBJ2-3	ASSPPGTGGFGDTQY
12	.	TRBV20-1	TRBJ1-2	SAKFSEGFSGYT
12	TRBD1	TRBV29-1	TRBJ2-7	SVEEGQRGYEQY
10	.	TRBV29-1	TRBJ1-2	SVESGSYGYT
9	.	TRBV7-2	TRBJ2-7	ASSLALEQY